This is a list of T cell receptor beta chains from one sample in a study of response to subunit inactivated influenza vaccine. TCRdb recomputed calls from the RT-PCR reads with MiXCR, one row per CDR3 protein. Here the sample spans 450,000 to 700,000 distinct CDR3 sequences, 14% being singletons. Sample: PBMCs from blood, taken roughly 12 days after vaccination. The origin of the receptors is a man aged 45-65 years who received an inactivated influenza vaccine. Each CDR3 is given without its conserved first and last residue.

TRBV20-1 SARDPQRGNTGELF
TRBV20-1 SAKAALAGADTQY
TRBV3-1 ASSQQRTGGFDQPQH
TRBV12-3/TRBV12-4 ASSLGQGMKTQY
TRBV30 AWSRQVNEQF
TRBV29-1 SVIPSGTDTQY
TRBV4-2 ASSQGGSADTQY
TRBV4-3 ASSQDNYSYNEQF
TRBV29-1 SVMDRDLNQPQH
TRBV10-2 ASIGGTRPNEQY
TRBV25-1 ASSESGGPSEAF
TRBV6-6 ASSGGTEGEQY
TRBV10-3 AIRGDQETQY
TRBV9 ASSALPSLSYNEQF
TRBV6-2/TRBV6-3 ASSYIAGFLYNEQF
TRBV28 ASSRGTGGSSYEQY
TRBV2 ASTGTSPTGELF
TRBV3-1 ASSQKTRYGYT
TRBV5-6 ASSLDRGSTDTQY
TRBV7-2 ASSIDRGNEQF
TRBV20-1 SAPQGTGRGSIQY
TRBV6-2/TRBV6-3 ATLGNIFSETQY
TRBV5-1 ASRAGVATNEKLF